Detailed here is one TCR beta chain. The data originate from a study of blood T cell repertoires in COVID-19. V lost 3 bases and J lost 0, with 6 bases in between. The CDR3 runs to 14 residues. Germline V gives CDR1 MNHEY, CDR2 SVGEGT. Per the original methods: Amplified reference gene primers provided the basis for estimating nucleated cell counts. The repertoire was sequenced with immunoSEQ multiplex PCR; TCRdb's copy has only in-frame clones and lacks some. V and J calls and clone size come straight from that table; D and trimming were deduced from the DNA. The repertoire includes roughly 300,000 clones, around 90% of them detected once, and about 1.1% sits in the top ten. Individuals aged about 18 to 89 years were recruited from 24 US areas. Participants' own reports of clinical history determined their cohort assignment. What the recovered Cohort 3 donors had was two negative PCRs, clearance, or symptom resolution.

Input material: PBMCs or T cells enriched from blood (not recorded which). The sequence was collected from a woman aged 30 to 39 who had recovered from COVID-19. The chain employs TRBV6-2 or TRBV6-3 and TRBJ1-3; the D is unclear. The DNA of the CDR3 is TGTGCCAGCAGTTATGGCTCCTCTGGAAACACCATATATTTT. This codes for CASSYGSSGNTIYF.